This TCR beta chain was captured by sequencing in a study of blood T cell repertoires in COVID-19. On the study more broadly: Both acute and convalescent COVID-19 samples were obtained from the United States, Italy and Spain.

The assay was immunoSEQ multiplex PCR, and TCRdb's table has in-frame clones only and misses some. The sample has 61,000 or so clones, roughly 90% seen once. The V gene's germline CDR1 is MNHEY and CDR2 SMNVEV (reference sequence). J gave up 3 bases and V 2 bases, and 0 bases lay outside the gene matches. This CDR3 contains 13 residues. Material: peripheral blood. The rearrangement uses TRBV27 and TRBJ2-7, with 8 bases lining up with TRBD2. The source is a woman between 50 and 59 years old with active or convalescent COVID-19. The CDR3 spells CASSLLAGYEQYF. CDR3 DNA: TGTGCCAGCAGTTTACTAGCGGGCTACGAGCAGTACTTC.